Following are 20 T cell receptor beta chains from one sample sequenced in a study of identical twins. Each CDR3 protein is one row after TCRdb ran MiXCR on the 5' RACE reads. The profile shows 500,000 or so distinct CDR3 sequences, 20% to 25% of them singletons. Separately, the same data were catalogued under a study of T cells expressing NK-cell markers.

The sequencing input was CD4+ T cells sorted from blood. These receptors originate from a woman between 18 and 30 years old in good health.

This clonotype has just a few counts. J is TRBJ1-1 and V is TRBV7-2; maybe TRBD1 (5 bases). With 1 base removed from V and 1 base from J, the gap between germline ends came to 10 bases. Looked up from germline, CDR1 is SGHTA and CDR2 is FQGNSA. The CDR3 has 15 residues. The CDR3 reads CASSLGPGGNTEAFF. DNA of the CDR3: TGTGCCAGCAGCTTAGGCCCGGGGGGGAACACTGAAGCTTTCTTT.

The CDR3 region is CASRDRRSGYGYTF. The CDR3 DNA follows: TGTGCCAGCAGGGACAGGCGCTCGGGCTATGGCTACACCTTC. The chain uses TRBV6-2 or TRBV6-3 and TRBJ1-2; 7 nucleotides align to TRBD1. V dropped 6 bases and J dropped 4; count of bases not matched to a gene: 8. Germline loops: CDR1 MNHEY, CDR2 SVGEGT. The CDR3 contains 14 residues.

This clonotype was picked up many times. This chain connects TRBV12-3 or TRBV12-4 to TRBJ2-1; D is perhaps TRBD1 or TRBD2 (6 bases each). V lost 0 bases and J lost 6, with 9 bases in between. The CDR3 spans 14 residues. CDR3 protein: CASSLAGGTNEQFF. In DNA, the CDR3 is TGTGCCAGCAGTTTAGCGGGGGGCACCAATGAGCAGTTCTTC.

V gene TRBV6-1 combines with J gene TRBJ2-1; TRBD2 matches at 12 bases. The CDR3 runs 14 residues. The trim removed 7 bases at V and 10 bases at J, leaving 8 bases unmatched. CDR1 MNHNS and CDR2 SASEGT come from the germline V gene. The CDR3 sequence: CASMSSGGAGEQFF. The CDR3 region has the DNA TGTGCCAGCATGTCTAGCGGGGGGGCCGGGGAGCAGTTCTTC.

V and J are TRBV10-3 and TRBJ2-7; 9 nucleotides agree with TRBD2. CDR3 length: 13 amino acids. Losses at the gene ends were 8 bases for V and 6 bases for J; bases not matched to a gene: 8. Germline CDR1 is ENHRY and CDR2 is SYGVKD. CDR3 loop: CAIGGTSNGEQYF. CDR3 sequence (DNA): TGTGCCATCGGTGGGACTAGCAACGGCGAGCAGTACTTC.

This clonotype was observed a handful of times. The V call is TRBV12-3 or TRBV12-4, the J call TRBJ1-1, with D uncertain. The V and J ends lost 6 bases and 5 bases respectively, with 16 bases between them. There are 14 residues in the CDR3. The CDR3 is CASSFHQAATEAFF. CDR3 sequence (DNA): TGTGCCAGCAGCTTTCACCAAGCTGCAACTGAAGCTTTCTTT.

The CDR3 here is CSARDRGDGPYF. The CDR3, as DNA: TGCAGTGCTAGAGATCGAGGGGACGGTCCGTACTTC. The chain uses TRBV20-1 and TRBJ2-4; the D gene could be TRBD1 or TRBD2 (5 bases each). Trimming pared 0 bases from V and 15 bases from J, leaving 15 bases between. Germline CDR1 DFQATT, CDR2 SNEGSKA (reference sequence). The CDR3 contains 12 residues.

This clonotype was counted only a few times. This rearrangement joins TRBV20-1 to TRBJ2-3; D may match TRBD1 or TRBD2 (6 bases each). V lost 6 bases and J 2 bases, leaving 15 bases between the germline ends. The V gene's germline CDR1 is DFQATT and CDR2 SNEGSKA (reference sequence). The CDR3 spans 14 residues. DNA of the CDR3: TGCAGTGCCGGGGGCGGGCGGCTCACAGATACGCAGTATTTT. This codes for CSAGGGRLTDTQYF.

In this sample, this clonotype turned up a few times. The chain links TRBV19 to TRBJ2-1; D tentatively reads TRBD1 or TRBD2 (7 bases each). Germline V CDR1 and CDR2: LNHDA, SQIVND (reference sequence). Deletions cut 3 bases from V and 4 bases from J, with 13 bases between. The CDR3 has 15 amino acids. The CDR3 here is CASSIRGGDYNEQFF. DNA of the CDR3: TGTGCCAGTAGTATCAGGGGGGGAGATTACAATGAGCAGTTCTTC.

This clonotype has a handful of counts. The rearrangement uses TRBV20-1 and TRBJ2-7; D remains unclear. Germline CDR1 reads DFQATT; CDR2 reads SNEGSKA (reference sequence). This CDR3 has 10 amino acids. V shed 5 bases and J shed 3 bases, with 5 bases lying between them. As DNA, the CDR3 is TGCAGTGCTGGTCGCTACGAGCAGTACTTC. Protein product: CSAGRYEQYF.

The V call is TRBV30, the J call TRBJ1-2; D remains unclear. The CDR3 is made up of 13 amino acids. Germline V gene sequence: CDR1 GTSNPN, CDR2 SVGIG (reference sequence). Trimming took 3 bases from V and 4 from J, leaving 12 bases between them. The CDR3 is CAWSPQLLYGYTF. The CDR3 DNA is TGTGCCTGGAGCCCCCAGTTACTCTATGGCTACACCTTC.

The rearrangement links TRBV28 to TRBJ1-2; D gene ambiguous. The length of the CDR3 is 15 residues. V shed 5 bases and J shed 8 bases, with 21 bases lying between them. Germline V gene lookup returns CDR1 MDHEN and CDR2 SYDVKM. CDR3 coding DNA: TGTGCCAGCAGTCCCCGGACTGCGATAAGAGGAGGCTACACCTTC. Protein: CASSPRTAIRGGYTF.

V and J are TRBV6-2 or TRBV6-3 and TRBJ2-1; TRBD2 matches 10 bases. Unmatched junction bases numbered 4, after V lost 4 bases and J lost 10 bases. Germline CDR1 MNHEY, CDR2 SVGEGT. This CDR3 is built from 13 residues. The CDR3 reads CASSFGTSVEQFF. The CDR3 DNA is TGTGCCAGCAGTTTTGGGACTAGCGTCGAGCAGTTCTTC.

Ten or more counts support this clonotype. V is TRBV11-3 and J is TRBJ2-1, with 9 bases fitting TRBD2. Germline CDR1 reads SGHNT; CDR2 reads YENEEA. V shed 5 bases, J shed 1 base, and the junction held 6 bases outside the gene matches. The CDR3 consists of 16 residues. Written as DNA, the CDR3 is TGTGCCAGCAGCGGGTTAGCGGGGGAATCCTACAATGAGCAGTTCTTC. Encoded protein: CASSGLAGESYNEQFF.

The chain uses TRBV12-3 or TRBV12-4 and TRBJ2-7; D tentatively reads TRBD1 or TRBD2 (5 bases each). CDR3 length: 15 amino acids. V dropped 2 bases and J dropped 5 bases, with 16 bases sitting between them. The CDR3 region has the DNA TGTGCCAGCAGTTTAATTCCGGCGGTGGGACACGAGCAGTACTTC. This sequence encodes CASSLIPAVGHEQYF.

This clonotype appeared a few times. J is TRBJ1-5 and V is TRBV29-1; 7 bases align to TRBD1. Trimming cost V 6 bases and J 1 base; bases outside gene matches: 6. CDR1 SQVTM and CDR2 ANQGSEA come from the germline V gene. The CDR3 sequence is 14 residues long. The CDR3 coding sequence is TGCAGCGTCCGGACAGGCCACAGCAATCAGCCCCAGCATTTT. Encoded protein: CSVRTGHSNQPQHF.

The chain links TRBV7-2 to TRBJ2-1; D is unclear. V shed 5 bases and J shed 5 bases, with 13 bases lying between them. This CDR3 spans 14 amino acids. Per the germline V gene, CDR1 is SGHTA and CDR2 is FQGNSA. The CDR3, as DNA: TGTGCCAGCAGCCCGTCTCTCGACCACAATGAGCAGTTCTTC. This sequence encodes CASSPSLDHNEQFF.

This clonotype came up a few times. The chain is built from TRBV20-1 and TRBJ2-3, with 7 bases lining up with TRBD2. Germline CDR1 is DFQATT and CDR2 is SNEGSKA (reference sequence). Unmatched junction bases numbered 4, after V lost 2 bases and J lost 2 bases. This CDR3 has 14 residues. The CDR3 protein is CSARTGTNTDTQYF. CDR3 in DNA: TGCAGTGCTAGAACCGGGACTAACACAGATACGCAGTATTTT.

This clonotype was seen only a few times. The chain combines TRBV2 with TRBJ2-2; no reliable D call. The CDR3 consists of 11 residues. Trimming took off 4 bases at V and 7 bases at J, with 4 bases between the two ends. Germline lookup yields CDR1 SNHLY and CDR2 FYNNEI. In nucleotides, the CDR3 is TGTGCCAGCAGTGGCGGCGGGGAGCTGTTTTTT. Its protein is CASSGGGELFF.

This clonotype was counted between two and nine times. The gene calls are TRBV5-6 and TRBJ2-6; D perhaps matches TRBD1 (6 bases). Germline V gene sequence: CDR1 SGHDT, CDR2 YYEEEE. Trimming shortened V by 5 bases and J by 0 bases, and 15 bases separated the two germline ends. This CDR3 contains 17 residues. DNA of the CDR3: TGTGCCAGCAGAACAGACAGGATTCGCTCTGGGGCCAACGTCCTGACTTTC. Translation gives CASRTDRIRSGANVLTF.